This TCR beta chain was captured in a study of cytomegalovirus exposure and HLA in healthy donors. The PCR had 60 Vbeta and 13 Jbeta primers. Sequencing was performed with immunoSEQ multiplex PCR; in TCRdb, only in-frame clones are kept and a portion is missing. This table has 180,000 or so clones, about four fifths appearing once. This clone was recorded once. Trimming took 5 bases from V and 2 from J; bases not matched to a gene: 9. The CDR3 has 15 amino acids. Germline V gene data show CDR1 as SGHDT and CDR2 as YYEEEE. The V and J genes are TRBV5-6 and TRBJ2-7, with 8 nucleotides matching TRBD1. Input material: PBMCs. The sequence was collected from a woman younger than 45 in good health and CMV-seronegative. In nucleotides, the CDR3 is TGTGCCAGCAGTGCGGAAGGACAGGGTCCCTACGAGCAGTACTTC. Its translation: CASSAEGQGPYEQYF.